Following are 17 T cell receptor beta chains from one sample sequenced in a study of cytomegalovirus exposure and HLA in healthy donors. Researchers ran the PCR with 60 Vbeta and 13 Jbeta primers. TCRdb's copy holds only in-frame clones and misses some; the assay was immunoSEQ multiplex PCR. The repertoire holds some 200,000 clones, 84% seen once, with about 2.4% in the top ten. The sample taken for sequencing was PBMCs. The receptors derive from a woman between 45 and 65 years old in good health and CMV-seropositive.

This chain connects TRBV27 to TRBJ2-1, with TRBD1 matching 8 bases. Germline CDR1 is MNHEY and CDR2 is SMNVEV (reference sequence). The V and J ends lost 7 bases and 0 bases, in that order; junction bases with no gene match: 11. This CDR3 is 17 amino acids long. CDR3 bases: TGTGCCAGCAACCGGGGTCCGGGACAGGACTCCTACAATGAGCAGTTCTTC. Translating it yields CASNRGPGQDSYNEQFF.

The chain combines TRBV6-1 with TRBJ2-3; D is ambiguous. From germline, CDR1 is MNHNS and CDR2 SASEGT. The V and J ends lost 3 bases and 7 bases respectively, with 14 bases between them. This CDR3 region has 14 residues. CDR3 in DNA: TGTGCCAGCAGTGATTCCTTCAAGAAGCATACGCAGTATTTT. Translating it yields CASSDSFKKHTQYF.

The V call is TRBV25-1, the J call TRBJ1-3; 8 bases are a match to TRBD1. V was clipped by 3 bases and J by 1 base; unmatched bases: 11. The CDR3 consists of 18 residues. Per the germline V gene, CDR1 is MGHDK and CDR2 is SYGVNS. The CDR3 is CASSDTGTGIASGNTIYF. The CDR3 region has the DNA TGTGCCAGCAGTGATACCGGGACAGGTATAGCATCTGGAAACACCATATATTTT.

V is TRBV19 and J is TRBJ2-5, with 11 bases lining up with TRBD2. The CDR3 contains 15 residues. With 7 bases clipped from V and 1 base from J, the junction kept 5 bases outside the gene matches. Germline V gives CDR1 LNHDA, CDR2 SQIVND (reference sequence). The CDR3 region is CASKDSGGAQETQYF. The CDR3 DNA reads TGTGCCAGTAAGGATAGCGGGGGGGCCCAAGAGACCCAGTACTTC.

The rearrangement joins TRBV5-1 to TRBJ2-5; 11 nucleotides match TRBD2. The J segment lost 5 bases and the V segment lost 0 bases, leaving 6 bases of the junction unmatched. The CDR3 consists of 16 residues. CDR1 and CDR2 (germline): SGHRS, YFSETQ. CDR3: CASSLGRLAGSETQYF. The CDR3 nucleotides read TGCGCCAGCAGCTTGGGTCGACTAGCGGGGTCGGAGACCCAGTACTTC.

Regarding this clone: The junction departs from the called germline gene at one end, perhaps through a read error. This rearrangement joins TRBV5-1 to TRBJ2-6; D unresolved. CDR3 length: 14 amino acids. The germline V gene has CDR1 SGHRS and CDR2 YFSETQ. The CDR3 reads CASSAYSGANVLTF. DNA for the CDR3: TGTGCCAGCAGTGCCTACTCTGGGGCCAACGTCCTGACTTTC.

Only a few counts were recorded for this clone. This CDR3 reads CASKAGNQPQHF. Written as DNA, the CDR3 is TGTGCCAGCAAAGCGGGGAACCAGCCCCAGCATTTT. The chain uses TRBV6-1 and TRBJ1-5; no firm D call. In germline, CDR1 is MNHNS, CDR2 SASEGT. With 7 bases removed from V and 7 bases from J, the gap between germline ends came to 11 bases. The CDR3 consists of 12 residues.

The J gene is TRBJ1-2, the V gene TRBV9, with 8 positions matching TRBD1. V gave up 0 bases and J gave up 3 bases; unmatched junction bases: 4. In germline, CDR1 is SGDLS, CDR2 YYNGEE. There are 15 residues in the CDR3. The chain's CDR3 is CASSVGDRYYYGYTF. The CDR3 DNA reads TGTGCCAGCAGCGTAGGGGACAGGTACTACTATGGCTACACCTTC.

This chain uses TRBV5-4 with TRBJ2-5; no clear D gene. This CDR3 spans 12 amino acids. The germline CDR1 and CDR2 sequences are SGHNT and YYREEE (reference sequence). V lost 2 bases and J 5 bases, leaving 7 bases between the germline ends. The CDR3 bases are TGTGCCAGCAGCTTCGTTCGGGAGACCCAGTACTTC. Translated, it gives CASSFVRETQYF. The full variable domain, completed using reference TRBV5-4 and TRBJ2-5, is ETGVTQSPTHLIKTRGQQVTLRCSSQSGHNTVSWYQQALGQGPQFIFQYYREEENGRGNFPPRFSGLQFPNYSSELNVNALELDDSALYLCASSFVRETQYFGPGTRLLVL.

The chain joins TRBV19 to TRBJ2-5; D is uncertain. The CDR3 runs to 13 residues. V lost 8 bases, J lost 1 base, and 11 bases lay in between. CDR1 is LNHDA and CDR2 is SQIVND in the germline V gene (reference sequence). As DNA, the CDR3 is TGTGCCAGTGCCACCCAGGTCCAAGAGACCCAGTACTTC. Residues: CASATQVQETQYF.

This sequence joins TRBV19 and TRBJ2-2; 8 positions match TRBD1. V dropped 4 bases and J dropped 2; count of bases not matched to a gene: 12. Germline CDR1 LNHDA, CDR2 SQIVND (reference sequence). This CDR3 has 18 residues. The CDR3: CASSKLQGAPVNTGELFF. The CDR3 DNA is TGTGCCAGTAGTAAGCTGCAGGGGGCACCTGTAAACACCGGGGAGCTGTTTTTT.

This chain uses TRBV2 with TRBJ1-1; the D gene is possibly TRBD1 (5 bases). Trimming pared 6 bases from V and 4 bases from J, leaving 12 bases between. CDR3 size: 13 residues. Germline V lookup: CDR1 SNHLY, CDR2 FYNNEI. The CDR3 sequence is CASSSDRLTEAFF. CDR3 sequence (DNA): TGTGCCAGCAGCTCCGACAGACTCACTGAAGCTTTCTTT.

The gene calls are TRBV18 and TRBJ1-4, with a tentative D call TRBD1 (5 bases). Germline V gene data show CDR1 as KGHSH and CDR2 as LQKENI. The CDR3 contains 13 residues. V was clipped by 4 bases and J by 5 bases, with 8 bases between them. The CDR3 DNA is TGTGCCAGCTCACAGGGGAGGAATGAAAAACTGTTTTTT. Translating gives CASSQGRNEKLFF. Full variable domain (remainder filled in from reference TRBV18 and TRBJ1-4): NAGVMQNPRHLVRRRGQEARLRCSPMKGHSHVYWYRQLPEEGLKFMVYLQKENIIDESGMPKERFSAEFPKEGPSILRIQQVVRGDSAAYFCASSQGRNEKLFFGSGTQLSVL.

The CDR3 protein is CASSQGTSGQISTDTQYF. DNA for the CDR3: TGCGCCAGCAGCCAAGGGACTAGCGGGCAAATCAGCACAGATACGCAGTATTTT. V gene TRBV4-3 combines with J gene TRBJ2-3; 11 bases agree with TRBD2. With 1 base clipped from V and 0 bases from J, the junction kept 6 bases outside the gene matches. CDR3 length equals 18 residues. Germline assignment: CDR1 LGHNA and CDR2 YSLEER.

The chain employs TRBV12-5 and TRBJ2-6; no firm D call. The V end was cut by 0 bases, the J end by 0 bases, with 15 bases between. Germline V gives CDR1 LGHNT, CDR2 FRNRAP. The CDR3 covers 19 residues. The CDR3: CASGLVYRAESSGANVLTF. The CDR3 DNA reads TGTGCTAGTGGTTTGGTGTACAGAGCTGAATCCTCTGGGGCCAACGTCCTGACTTTC.

This rearrangement joins TRBV29-1 to TRBJ1-2, with TRBD1 matching over 8 bases. The CDR3 contains 13 residues. CDR1 and CDR2 from the germline V gene are SQVTM and ANQGSEA. Trimming at V came to 4 bases and at J to 2 bases, leaving 3 bases not matched to a gene. The CDR3 is CSVGQGANYGYTF. CDR3 coding DNA: TGCAGCGTTGGGCAGGGGGCGAACTATGGCTACACCTTC.

This chain uses TRBV19 with TRBJ1-2; TRBD1 matches 7 bases. This CDR3 has 15 amino acids. Per the germline V gene, CDR1 is LNHDA and CDR2 is SQIVND (reference sequence). Trimming took 6 bases from V and 3 from J; bases not matched to a gene: 10. The CDR3 DNA reads TGTGCCAGTAGACGCCGGACAGGAATAGACTATGGCTACACCTTC. It is translated as CASRRRTGIDYGYTF.